Listed here are 7 T cell receptor beta chains from one sample, sequenced in a study of human T cells and chemical hapten exposure. As to time point: pre-sensitization, week 0. The treatment: therapeutic diphenylcyclopropenone sensitization with weekly scalp DPC. TCRdb fed the RACE reads into MiXCR, producing one record per CDR3 protein. The sample lists about 110,000 distinct CDR3 sequences, around 10% occurring once. The sample in question was whole blood, obtained in connection with sensitization to the hapten diphenylcyclopropenone (DPC). The receptors were gathered from a woman between 50 and 59 years old with alopecia areata. Some clones in this sample may be carry-over from other donors' samples.

This chain links TRBV6-2 or TRBV6-3 with TRBJ2-7, with 10 positions matching TRBD2. V gave up 8 bases and J gave up 3 bases; unmatched junction bases: 4. Germline CDR1 MNHEY, CDR2 SVGEGT. The CDR3 is 13 residues long. The DNA of the CDR3 is TGTGCCAGCCACAGGACTAGCGGCTACGAGCAGTACTTC. The encoded protein is CASHRTSGYEQYF.

This clonotype was counted many times. In nucleotides, the CDR3 is TGTGCTAGTGGTCCTGACAGGAACTATGGCTACACCTTC. This codes for CASGPDRNYGYTF. This chain joins TRBV12-5 and TRBJ1-2, with D tentatively TRBD1 (6 bases). Germline V lookup: CDR1 LGHNT, CDR2 FRNRAP. Trimming took 5 bases from V and 2 from J, leaving 9 bases between them. The CDR3 is 13 amino acids. Variable domain in full (rest from reference TRBV12-5 and TRBJ1-2): DARVTQTPRHKVTEMGQEVTMRCQPILGHNTVFWYRQTMMQGLELLAYFRNRAPLDDSGMPKDRFSAEMPDATLATLKIQPSEPRDSAVYFCASGPDRNYGYTFGSGTRLTVV.

This clonotype has a handful of counts. The V call is TRBV4-2, the J call TRBJ1-4, with D possibly TRBD1 on 5 matching bases. The CDR3 runs to 17 residues. V lost 0 bases and J lost 0, with 11 bases in between. Germline CDR1 is LGHNA and CDR2 is YNFKEQ. The CDR3 DNA follows: TGTGCCAGCAGCCAAGATTGGGGGTGGGCAACTAATGAAAAACTGTTTTTT. Translation: CASSQDWGWATNEKLFF.

The chain joins TRBV5-1 to TRBJ2-3; D is unresolved. The CDR3 sequence is 13 residues long. CDR1 is SGHRS, CDR2 YFSETQ, per germline. V was shortened by 0 bases and J by 6 bases, with 8 bases between the two germline ends. This chain's CDR3 is CASSLDSGDTQYF. Written as DNA, the CDR3 is TGCGCCAGCAGCTTGGATTCTGGGGATACGCAGTATTTT.

This clonotype occurred a few times. The limits of the CDR3 on the DNA are not certain, so only TCRdb's listed CDR3 is given. This chain connects TRBV12-3 or TRBV12-4 to TRBJ1-2. The CDR3 extends over 15 residues, inclusive of both ends. The CDR3 reads CASSSSGGGLYGYTF.

The chain links TRBV18 to TRBJ2-2, with D perhaps matching TRBD1 (5 bases). The CDR3 runs to 15 residues. Germline CDR1 KGHSH, CDR2 LQKENI. V lost 6 bases, J lost 6 bases, and 17 bases lay in between. In DNA, the CDR3 is TGTGCCAGCTCTAGGACAAGGGTCGTCGCCGGGGAGCTGTTTTTT. Translated, it gives CASSRTRVVAGELFF.

The V and J genes are TRBV6-1 and TRBJ1-4; TRBD1 might be the D (5 bases). Trimming took off 7 bases at V and 0 bases at J, with 24 bases between the two ends. The CDR3 totals 19 residues. Germline V gene data show CDR1 as MNHNS and CDR2 as SASEGT. Here the CDR3 reads CASKMGRIYRLATNEKLFF. The DNA of the CDR3 is TGTGCCAGCAAGATGGGACGGATATATAGACTAGCAACTAATGAAAAACTGTTTTTT.